This T cell receptor (beta chain) was captured in a study of blood T cell repertoires in COVID-19. Study overall: Specimens from acute and convalescent COVID-19 originated in the United States, Italy and Spain. T cells, B-cell-depleted T cells, or PBMCs supplied cDNA or gDNA.

CDR1 is SNHLY, CDR2 FYNNEI, per germline. The CDR3 totals 16 residues. V lost 5 bases and J lost 0, with 14 bases in between. Original analysis: Estimates of nucleated cell counts were drawn from the amplification of reference gene primers. The repertoire was sequenced with immunoSEQ multiplex PCR; TCRdb's copy has only in-frame clones and lacks some. V and J calls and clone size are given by that table; D and trimming were obtained from the DNA. Counted here are some 120,000 clones, approximately 90% occurring once; the ten biggest clones make up 1.5%. Sequenced sample: peripheral blood. The source of this sequence is a human donor in a cohort sampled during active COVID-19. The rearrangement links TRBV2 to TRBJ1-5; TRBD1 is a possible D gene (6 bases). The CDR3 nucleotides are TGTGCCAGCAGTAAACTTGACAGGTCTAGCAATCAGCCCCAGCATTTT. It translates to CASSKLDRSSNQPQHF. The full variable domain, in which reference TRBV2 and TRBJ1-5 provide the parts outside the CDR3, is EPEVTQTPSHQVTQMGQEVILRCVPISNHLYFYWYRQILGQKVEFLVSFYNNEISEKSEIFDDQFSVERPDGSNFTLKIRSTKLEDSAMYFCASSKLDRSSNQPQHFGDGTRLSIL.